The clone carrying this TCR beta chain was picked up one time. The target antigen is unknown. This sample is part of a study of shared clonotypes between healthy human individuals. Looking at the study overall: Used for every donor were three CD4 naive, three CD4 memory, two CD8 naive and one CD8 memory plate.

The CDR3 has 16 residues. CDR1 SGHVS and CDR2 FNYEAQ come from the germline V gene. Trimming cost V 5 bases and J 1 base; bases outside gene matches: 7. Per sorted-subset replicate PCR, input was 200 to 250 ng DNA, representing tens of thousands of T cell genomes. Clones were sequenced by immunoSEQ multiplex PCR, and TCRdb holds only the in-frame ones, with some missing. The table shows about 2 million clones, with 95% occurring only once. Study results and limitations: When compared with the clonotypes that were shared by all four sorted-subset donors, the non-shared clonotypes turned out to have lower generation probabilities.

Each donor was a Caucasian adult residing in Nashville, Tennessee. Material for sequencing was naive CD4+ T cells sorted from blood. Indicated subset: CD45RA+ positively selected. This sequence originates from a man younger than 35 in good health. This chain joins TRBV7-6 and TRBJ2-1, with 8 bases identical to TRBD2. CDR3 region: CASSPAGTRSYNEQFF. CDR3 DNA: TGTGCCAGCAGCCCGGCCGGGACTAGATCCTACAATGAGCAGTTCTTC.